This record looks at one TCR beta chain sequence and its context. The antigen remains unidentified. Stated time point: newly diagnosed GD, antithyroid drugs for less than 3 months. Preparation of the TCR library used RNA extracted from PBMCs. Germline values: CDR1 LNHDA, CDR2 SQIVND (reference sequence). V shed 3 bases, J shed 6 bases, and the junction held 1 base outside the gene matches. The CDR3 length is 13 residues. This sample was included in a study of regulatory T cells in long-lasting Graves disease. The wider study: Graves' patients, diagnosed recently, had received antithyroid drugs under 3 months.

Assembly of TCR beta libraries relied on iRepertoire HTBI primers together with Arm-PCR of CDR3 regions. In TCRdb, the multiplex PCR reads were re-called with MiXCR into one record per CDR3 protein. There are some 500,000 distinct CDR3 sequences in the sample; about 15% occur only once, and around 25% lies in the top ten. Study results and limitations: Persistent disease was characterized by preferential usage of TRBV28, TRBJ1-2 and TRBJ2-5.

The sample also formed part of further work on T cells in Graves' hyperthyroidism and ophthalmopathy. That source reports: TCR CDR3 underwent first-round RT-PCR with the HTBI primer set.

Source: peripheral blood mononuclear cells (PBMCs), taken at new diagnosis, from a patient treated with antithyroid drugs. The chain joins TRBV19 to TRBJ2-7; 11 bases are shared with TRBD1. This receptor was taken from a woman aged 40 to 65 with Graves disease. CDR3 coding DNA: TGTGCCAGTAGTATGGGGACAGGGGGCGAGCAGTACTTC. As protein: CASSMGTGGEQYF.